Described below is a single T cell receptor beta chain sequence and its context. This clonotype was seen many times. Its target antigen remains unknown. Base qualities are not provided; no much larger clone lies one nucleotide away. The donors were a few dozen Caucasian individuals from Russia, aged roughly 6 to 90 years, who were systemically healthy. Each donor gave about 10 milliliters of peripheral blood, drawn into EDTA-treated Vacutainer tubes. Ficoll-Paque density-gradient centrifugation was used to isolate PBMCs, with at least 6 million per sample. Total RNA was extracted from PBMCs with Trizol reagent, with at least 5.5 micrograms obtained per sample. The percentages of naive CD45RAhigh/CD27high T cells were determined by flow cytometry on a PBMC aliquot from every donor. The library relied on 5' RACE. Data came from an Illumina HiSeq 2500. The second PCR ran for roughly 7 to 12 cycles and used a J-beta primer mix along with a sample-barcoded 5' primer. A unique molecular identifier was introduced onto each TCR beta cDNA molecule by a template-switch 5' adaptor carrying 12 random nucleotides. Each sample yielded at least 2.5 million CDR3-containing paired-end reads. First-strand cDNA synthesis was performed from all RNA using the Mint cDNA synthesis kit, with priming by a TRBC-specific oligonucleotide. After uracil-DNA glycosylase treatment, a first 18-cycle PCR used universal primers M1SS and BC2_uni_R on all cDNA. The study's own analysis went as follows. For normalization, 1 million high-quality reads, each with a distinct molecular identifier, were randomly selected from each sample. Reads sharing molecular identifiers were discarded rather than binned into consensus sequences. MiTCR, set to a Q25 quality threshold and the strictest error-elimination algorithm, was used for CDR3 identification, clonotype clustering and error correction. A nonparametric unseen species model using Euler transformation provided a lower-bound estimate of total TCR beta diversity. TCRdb reprocessed the public reads (quality trimming at Q25 with fastp, clone calling with MiXCR) and kept in-frame beta chains. Every CDR3 protein is listed once, alongside the most common genes and DNA of its rows. The V and J calls, along with clone size, are taken from TCRdb and not from the paper's own processing. In this sample the table shows roughly 1,700,000 distinct CDR3 sequences, about 28% of which occur a single time. The ten biggest clones cover less than 9.5% of the sample.

From its cysteine to its phenylalanine, the CDR3 spans 15 amino acids. Only the CDR3 part of the read is kept: 45 bases, read in frame from the first base. The junction shows trimming of 3 bases on V and 0 bases on J, and the gene matches do not reach 3 bases of it. The germline V gene (reference sequence) gives CDR1 as DFQATT and CDR2 as SNEGSKA. The record originates from a study of blood T cells in healthy people across ages (dated by TCRdb to 2014 to 2015). Notes on the research overall: In model experiments, template switching captured about one uniquely barcoded TCR beta cDNA molecule for every two T cells. Using the same blood draw, the study looked at two additional independent replicas of 1 million unique cDNA reads for two donors, one aged 18 to 30 and the other aged 80 or older. The study measured age-related changes in TCR beta repertoire diversity using deep sequencing normalized with unique cDNA molecular identifiers. The donors were split into four age groups: young (average around 15 years), middle-aged (39), aged (approximately 59) and long-lived (over 75). To avoid experimental bias, donors of different ages were spread randomly across the sequencing lanes.

General findings and caveats noted by the study authors: There was a strong correlation between observed TCR beta diversity and the percentage of naive T cells measured by flow cytometry. Estimates of total diversity based on one million sequenced T cells were considered lower bounds and underestimates. Observed TCR beta diversity per million T cells fell roughly linearly with age, and a significant reduction was already apparent by age around 36. Because the CMV infection status of the donors was unknown, age-related changes in expanded clonotypes may potentially have been confounded. Conclusive comparison of naive and antigen-experienced compartments was prevented by the profiling of bulk unsorted PBMCs. Compared with the aged group, the long-lived group had more naive CD4+ T cells, fewer expanded clones and increased TCR diversity, a pattern suggesting age selection.

The sequence was obtained from a woman aged 25 to 45 in good health. Sequenced sample: blood. The rearranged chain carries TRBV20-1 and TRBJ2-7; 12 central bases correspond to TRBD2. The DNA sequence is given as TGCAGTGCTAGGGCTAGCGGGGGGGACTCCTACGAGCAGTACTTC. This is translated as CSARASGGDSYEQYF.